This T cell receptor beta chain originates from a study of response to subunit inactivated influenza vaccine. General observations from the study: A suggestion made by the authors is that each seasonal influenza vaccination recruits few new T cells.

Worth noting for this clonotype: What it recognizes is unknown.

One entry per CDR3 protein results from TCRdb running MiXCR on the RT-PCR reads. The repertoire includes about 780,000 distinct CDR3 sequences, under 20% of them detected once, and roughly 11% sits in the top ten. CDR1 is DFQATT, CDR2 SNEGSKA, per germline (reference sequence). V dropped 6 bases and J dropped 5 bases, with 22 bases sitting between them. The CDR3 sequence is 15 residues long. The chain couples TRBV20-1 to TRBJ2-5; possible D gene TRBD1, 6 bases. This receptor was taken from a middle-aged man who received an inactivated influenza vaccine. The source was PBMCs from blood, collected 5 days after vaccination. DNA for the CDR3: TGCAGTGCCTCCAGGGGAAGCAGGGCGAGGGAGACCCAGTACTTC. It yields the protein CSASRGSRARETQYF.